Below, 16 T cell receptor beta chains from the same sample are listed, as sequenced in a study of OX40 agonist ivuxolimab in advanced cancers. Clones were sequenced by immunoSEQ multiplex PCR, and TCRdb holds only the in-frame ones, with some missing. This table has 55,000 to 65,000 clones, approximately 80% appearing once. The sample in question was CD4+ or CD8+ T cells sorted from blood, obtained in a trial of the OX40 agonist ivuxolimab. These receptors originate from an adult with an advanced solid tumor such as melanoma, head and neck, liver or kidney cancer.

The chain carries TRBV19 and TRBJ2-1; 7 nucleotides line up with TRBD2. V lost 6 bases, J lost 0 bases, and 5 bases stayed unmatched. CDR1 and CDR2 (germline): LNHDA, SQIVND (reference sequence). The CDR3 loop spans 15 amino acids. The chain's CDR3 is CASSSRTSSYNEQFF. The CDR3 DNA reads TGTGCCAGTAGCAGTAGGACTAGCTCCTACAATGAGCAGTTCTTC.

The CDR3 nucleotides read TGCGCCAGCAGCCAAGGGGGGACAGGGGCTCACTTCGGGACAGATACGCAGTATTTT. It encodes CASSQGGTGAHFGTDTQYF. V usage is TRBV4-3 and J usage is TRBJ2-3; TRBD1 agrees at 10 bases. In germline, CDR1 is LGHNA, CDR2 YSLEER. Trimming removed 1 base from V and 3 bases from J; junction bases left unmatched: 13. The CDR3 extends over 19 amino acids.

The chain combines TRBV6-6 with TRBJ1-1; possible D gene TRBD1, 5 bases. The CDR3 has 13 residues. The germline V gene encodes CDR1 MNHNY and CDR2 SVGAGI (reference sequence). Trimming pared 2 bases from V and 3 bases from J, leaving 7 bases between. The CDR3 loop reads CASSYQGDTEAFF. CDR3 sequence (DNA): TGTGCCAGCAGTTACCAGGGAGACACTGAAGCTTTCTTT.

J is TRBJ2-7 and V is TRBV6-1; D assignment may be TRBD1 or TRBD2 (5 bases each). Trimming took off 3 bases at V and 6 bases at J, with 9 bases between the two ends. CDR3 length: 12 amino acids. Germline CDR1 MNHNS, CDR2 SASEGT. The CDR3 region is CASSDRAGEQYF. The CDR3 nucleotides read TGTGCCAGCAGTGACAGGGCGGGCGAGCAGTACTTC.

V and J are TRBV18 and TRBJ2-1; D gene uncertain. Germline V gives CDR1 KGHSH, CDR2 LQKENI. The V and J ends lost 6 bases and 6 bases respectively, with 9 bases between them. The CDR3 is made up of 12 amino acids. CDR3 loop: CASSPRSNEQFF. DNA for the CDR3: TGTGCCAGCTCTCCGCGAAGCAATGAGCAGTTCTTC.

CDR3 amino acids: CATRGGQVNTEAFF. CDR3 in DNA: TGTGCCACCCGAGGAGGACAGGTGAACACTGAAGCTTTCTTT. The chain carries TRBV2 and TRBJ1-1; the match to TRBD1 covers 7 bases. Germline V CDR1 and CDR2: SNHLY, FYNNEI. The CDR3 loop spans 14 amino acids. V shed 10 bases, J shed 0 bases, and the junction held 8 bases outside the gene matches.

The chain is built from TRBV11-2 and TRBJ2-5; D is unresolved. V was pared by 1 base and J by 6 bases, with 12 bases between. The CDR3 totals 14 residues. Per germline, CDR1 SGHAT and CDR2 FQNNGV. CDR3 residues: CASSLGLDSQTQYF. The CDR3 region has the DNA TGTGCCAGCAGCTTAGGACTGGATAGTCAGACCCAGTACTTC.

The V call is TRBV9, the J call TRBJ2-1, with 9 bases aligning to TRBD1. The CDR3 covers 14 residues. CDR1 is SGDLS and CDR2 is YYNGEE in the germline V gene. V was clipped by 0 bases and J by 9 bases; unmatched bases: 4. Here the CDR3 DNA reads TGTGCCAGCAGCGTAGGGGGACAGGGAGCTGAGCAGTTCTTC. This codes for CASSVGGQGAEQFF.

V is TRBV27 and J is TRBJ1-6, with D hard to call. The CDR3 spans 14 residues. V lost 8 bases, J lost 7 bases, and 15 bases lay in between. Germline values: CDR1 MNHEY, CDR2 SMNVEV (reference sequence). The CDR3 reads CASRRTYENSPLHF. The DNA of the CDR3 is TGTGCCAGCCGGAGGACCTACGAGAATTCACCCCTCCACTTT.

A word on this clone: This specimen includes other DNA sequences encoding the same CDR3. The rearrangement links TRBV5-6 to TRBJ2-3; the match to TRBD2 covers 14 bases. The V gene end was trimmed by 0 bases and the J gene end by 9 bases; junction bases not matched to a gene: 9. The CDR3 consists of 17 residues. Per the germline V gene, CDR1 is SGHDT and CDR2 is YYEEEE. CDR3 nucleotides: TGTGCCAGCAGCTTGGCTCCGGGACTAGCGGGAGTTGGGACGCAGTATTTT. This gives the protein CASSLAPGLAGVGTQYF.

This clone was observed once. V and J are TRBV5-4 and TRBJ1-1; a possible D gene is TRBD1 (5 bases). This CDR3 comprises 14 residues. The ends were cut back, 6 bases at V and 1 base at J, with 13 bases in the middle. Germline V gives CDR1 SGHNT, CDR2 YYREEE (reference sequence). The CDR3 nucleotides are TGTGCCAGCACCCCGAGGGGCGGGAACACTGAAGCTTTCTTT. It encodes CASTPRGGNTEAFF.

The V call is TRBV5-4, the J call TRBJ2-2; TRBD2 matches at 10 bases. V lost 1 base to trimming and J lost 6 bases; unmatched junction nucleotides: 6. Germline V CDR1 and CDR2: SGHNT, YYREEE (reference sequence). The length of the CDR3 is 16 residues. The CDR3 nucleotides are TGTGCCAGCAGCTTGCGAGCGGGAGGGCCGCCCGGGGAGCTGTTTTTT. Its protein product is CASSLRAGGPPGELFF.

The rearrangement links TRBV4-1 to TRBJ2-3, with 8 positions matching TRBD2. Germline V gene sequence: CDR1 MGHRA, CDR2 YSYEKL. This CDR3 is 17 amino acids long. J gave up 7 bases and V 2 bases, and 14 bases lay outside the gene matches. CDR3 residues: CASSQLGTRKGGNTQYF. CDR3 coding DNA: TGCGCCAGCAGCCAACTTGGGACTAGAAAGGGTGGTAATACGCAGTATTTT.

The chain couples TRBV6-5 to TRBJ1-1, with a weak D call TRBD1 (5 bases). Germline V gene data show CDR1 as MNHEY and CDR2 as SVGAGI. The germline V and J ends were trimmed by 2 bases and 1 base, with 8 bases remaining between them. This CDR3 contains 14 residues. The CDR3, as DNA: TGTGCCAGCAGTTACCGACAGTCGAACACTGAAGCTTTCTTT. Its translation: CASSYRQSNTEAFF.

CDR3 in DNA: TGTGCCAGCTCACCCGCCATGGGGGCCTACCAAGAGACCCAGTACTTC. Its translation is CASSPAMGAYQETQYF. The chain combines TRBV18 with TRBJ2-5; D possibly corresponds to TRBD1 (6 bases). CDR1 KGHSH and CDR2 LQKENI come from the germline V gene. V lost 3 bases to trimming and J lost 0 bases, with 14 bases between them. CDR3 length: 16 amino acids.

J is TRBJ1-1 and V is TRBV4-2; D remains ambiguous. Germline CDR1 is LGHNA and CDR2 is YNFKEQ. CDR3 size: 13 residues. V lost 5 bases and J lost 3, with 10 bases in between. In DNA form, the CDR3 reads TGTGCCAGCAGCTACGAAGGAGACACTGAAGCTTTCTTT. Translation gives CASSYEGDTEAFF.